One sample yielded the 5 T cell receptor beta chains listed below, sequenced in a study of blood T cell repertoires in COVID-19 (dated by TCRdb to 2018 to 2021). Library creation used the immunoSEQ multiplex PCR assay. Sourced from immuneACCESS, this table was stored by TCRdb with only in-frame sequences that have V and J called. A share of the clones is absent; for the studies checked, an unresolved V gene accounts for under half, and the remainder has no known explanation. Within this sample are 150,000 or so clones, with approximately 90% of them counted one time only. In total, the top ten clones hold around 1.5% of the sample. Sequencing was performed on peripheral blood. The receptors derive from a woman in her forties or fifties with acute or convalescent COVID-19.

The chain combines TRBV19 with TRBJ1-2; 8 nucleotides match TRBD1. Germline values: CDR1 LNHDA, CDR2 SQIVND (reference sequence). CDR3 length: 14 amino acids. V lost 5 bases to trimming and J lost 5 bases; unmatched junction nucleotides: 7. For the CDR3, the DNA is TGTGCCAGTAGTTCGACAGGGGACTCTTATGGCTACACCTTC. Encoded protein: CASSSTGDSYGYTF.

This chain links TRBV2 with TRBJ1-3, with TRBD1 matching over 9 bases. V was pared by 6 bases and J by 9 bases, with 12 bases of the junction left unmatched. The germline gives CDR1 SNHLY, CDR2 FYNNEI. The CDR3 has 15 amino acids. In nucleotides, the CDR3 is TGTGCCAGCAGCGCCGGGACAGGGAGGGCGACCACCATATATTTT. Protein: CASSAGTGRATTIYF.

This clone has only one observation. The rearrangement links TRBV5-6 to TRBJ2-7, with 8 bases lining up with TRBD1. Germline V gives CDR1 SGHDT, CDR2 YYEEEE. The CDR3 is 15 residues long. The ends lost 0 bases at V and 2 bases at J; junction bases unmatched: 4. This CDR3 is CASSLVGTGPYEQYF. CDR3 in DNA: TGTGCCAGCAGCTTGGTTGGGACAGGACCCTACGAGCAGTACTTC.

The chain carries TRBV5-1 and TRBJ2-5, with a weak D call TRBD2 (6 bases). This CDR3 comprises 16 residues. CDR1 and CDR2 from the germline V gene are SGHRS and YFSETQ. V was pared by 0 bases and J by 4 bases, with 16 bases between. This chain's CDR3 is CASSLVGGDGRETQYF. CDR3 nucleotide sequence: TGCGCCAGCAGCTTGGTCGGCGGGGACGGACGAGAGACCCAGTACTTC.

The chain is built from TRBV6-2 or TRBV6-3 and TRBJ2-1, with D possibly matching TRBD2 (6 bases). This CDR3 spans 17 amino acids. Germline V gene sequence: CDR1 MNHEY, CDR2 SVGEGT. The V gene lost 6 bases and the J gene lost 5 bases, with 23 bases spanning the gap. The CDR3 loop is CASSPRGSGLLHNEQFF. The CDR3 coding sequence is TGTGCCAGCAGCCCCCGGGGGAGCGGCTTATTACACAATGAGCAGTTCTTC.